Shown below are 21 T cell receptor beta chains from a single sample sequenced in a study of OX40 agonist ivuxolimab in advanced cancers. TCRdb keeps only in-frame clones here, not all; method: immunoSEQ multiplex PCR. The table records tens of thousands of clones, roughly nine tenths of them present only once. This specimen consisted of CD4+ or CD8+ T cells sorted from blood, obtained in a trial of the OX40 agonist ivuxolimab. The receptors stem from an adult with an advanced solid tumor such as melanoma, head and neck, liver or kidney cancer.

The chain recombines TRBV4-1 with TRBJ2-2; TRBD1 is a possible D gene (6 bases). V shed 1 base and J shed 3 bases, with 9 bases lying between them. The germline V gene has CDR1 MGHRA and CDR2 YSYEKL. The CDR3 sequence is 15 residues long. The DNA of the CDR3 is TGCGCCAGCAGCCAAGGGACAGACTACACCGGGGAGCTGTTTTTT. This translates into CASSQGTDYTGELFF.

The J gene is TRBJ2-5, the V gene TRBV4-2, with D tentatively TRBD1 (6 bases). V was cut by 4 bases and J by 0 bases, with 12 bases left in between. Per the germline V gene, CDR1 is LGHNA and CDR2 is YNFKEQ. The CDR3 runs to 15 residues. The CDR3 protein is CASSLTGTNQETQYF. The CDR3 DNA reads as TGTGCCAGCAGCCTTACCGGGACAAACCAAGAGACCCAGTACTTC.

The rearrangement uses TRBV27 and TRBJ1-1; D uncertain. The CDR3 extends over 14 amino acids. Germline CDR1 reads MNHEY; CDR2 reads SMNVEV (reference sequence). V lost 6 bases, J lost 4 bases, and 15 bases lay in between. CDR3 loop: CASSPQTWGTEAFF. For the CDR3, the DNA is TGTGCCAGCAGCCCCCAGACCTGGGGCACTGAAGCTTTCTTT.

This clone appeared once. This chain joins TRBV5-3 and TRBJ1-2, with D unresolved. TRBV5-3 is an open reading frame whose function is uncertain. Trimming took off 0 bases at V and 2 bases at J, with 5 bases between the two ends. The CDR3 has 13 amino acids. The CDR3, as DNA: TGTGCCAGAAGCTTGGCACACAACTATGGCTACACCTTC. Translation gives CARSLAHNYGYTF.

The V gene is TRBV11-2, the J gene TRBJ2-2; the D call may be TRBD1 or TRBD2 (5 bases each). The V gene's germline CDR1 is SGHAT and CDR2 FQNNGV. There are 16 residues in the CDR3. The V end lost 5 bases, the J end lost 3 bases, and 16 bases lay between the germline ends. In DNA form, the CDR3 reads TGTGCCAGCAGCCTCCGGGGCGGTTGGGACACCGGGGAGCTGTTTTTT. Residues: CASSLRGGWDTGELFF. Based on the CDR3 plus reference TRBV11-2 and TRBJ2-2, the full variable domain is EAGVAQSPRYKIIEKRQSVAFWCNPISGHATLYWYQQILGQGPKLLIQFQNNGVVDDSQLPKDRFSAERLKGVDSTLKIQPAKLEDSAVYLCASSLRGGWDTGELFFGEGSRLTVL.

This clone was seen once. CDR3 residues: CSVDRGGNEQYF. The CDR3 DNA is TGCAGCGTTGACAGGGGTGGCAACGAGCAGTACTTC. The chain carries TRBV29-1 and TRBJ2-7, with D maybe TRBD1 (6 bases). From germline, CDR1 is SQVTM and CDR2 ANQGSEA. The length of the CDR3 is 12 residues. Trimming took off 3 bases at V and 5 bases at J, with 11 bases between the two ends.

The rearrangement links TRBV9 to TRBJ1-1; D gene ambiguous. CDR1 and CDR2 from the germline V gene are SGDLS and YYNGEE. Trimming removed 1 base at V and 3 bases at J, with 7 bases between. The CDR3 totals 13 residues. The CDR3 region is CASSVSVDTEAFF. CDR3 nucleotides: TGTGCCAGCAGCGTATCCGTGGACACTGAAGCTTTCTTT.

J is TRBJ2-7 and V is TRBV30, with D perhaps TRBD1 or TRBD2 (5 bases each). Trimming left V 2 bases short and J 7 bases short, with 9 bases between. The CDR3 has 11 residues. The V gene's germline CDR1 is GTSNPN and CDR2 SVGIG (reference sequence). The DNA of the CDR3 is TGTGCCTGGAGTCTAGCAGGGGAGCAGTACTTC. Translation: CAWSLAGEQYF.

The chain joins TRBV19 to TRBJ2-7, with a possible D match to TRBD1 (5 bases). Per germline, CDR1 LNHDA and CDR2 SQIVND (reference sequence). With 3 bases removed from V and 2 bases from J, the gap between germline ends came to 8 bases. There are 13 residues in the CDR3. CDR3 in amino acids: CASSIDSTYEQYF. The CDR3 DNA sequence: TGTGCCAGTAGTATTGACAGTACCTACGAGCAGTACTTC.

The chain has TRBV5-5 and TRBJ1-2; D is unclear. V was cut by 2 bases and J by 4 bases, with 12 bases left in between. The CDR3 has 14 residues. Germline CDR1 and CDR2: SGHKS and YYEKEE (reference sequence). The CDR3 loop reads CASSFSHRSYGYTF. In DNA form, the CDR3 reads TGTGCCAGCAGCTTTTCGCACCGAAGCTATGGCTACACCTTC.

The chain has TRBV11-2 and TRBJ1-3; D is uncertain. The CDR3 consists of 14 residues. CDR1 and CDR2 from the germline V gene are SGHAT and FQNNGV. The germline V and J ends were trimmed by 5 bases and 3 bases, with 11 bases remaining between them. CDR3 protein: CASSPTNGGNTIYF. CDR3 DNA: TGTGCCAGCAGCCCGACGAATGGTGGAAACACCATATATTTT.

The chain uses TRBV7-9 and TRBJ1-1, with D possibly TRBD1 on 5 matching bases. Trimming pared 0 bases from V and 0 bases from J, leaving 14 bases between. The CDR3 contains 17 residues. Germline V gives CDR1 SEHNR, CDR2 FQNEAQ (reference sequence). CDR3 sequence: CASSLATLGRLNTEAFF. The CDR3 coding sequence is TGTGCCAGCAGCTTAGCTACCCTGGGACGTCTGAACACTGAAGCTTTCTTT.

This chain uses TRBV28 with TRBJ1-1, with 7 bases fitting TRBD1. Losses at the gene ends were 6 bases for V and 0 bases for J; bases not matched to a gene: 4. Per the germline V gene, CDR1 is MDHEN and CDR2 is SYDVKM. The CDR3 has 14 residues. The CDR3 loop is CASSPGQMNTEAFF. For the CDR3, the DNA is TGTGCCAGCAGCCCGGGACAGATGAACACTGAAGCTTTCTTT.

The chain has TRBV5-1 and TRBJ1-4; no definite D call. The V end was cut by 5 bases, the J end by 0 bases, with 11 bases between. The CDR3 runs 15 residues. CDR1 and CDR2 (germline): SGHRS, YFSETQ. CDR3 in DNA: TGCGCCAGCAGTGAAAACACAGCAACTAATGAAAAACTGTTTTTT. It specifies CASSENTATNEKLFF.

The chain employs TRBV6-6 and TRBJ1-6; TRBD1 is a possible D gene (5 bases). The CDR3 length is 14 residues. The ends were cut back, 10 bases at V and 3 bases at J, with 13 bases in the middle. Germline CDR1 MNHNY, CDR2 SVGAGI (reference sequence). The CDR3 region is CATSTGRYNSPLHF. The CDR3 DNA reads as TGTGCCACAAGTACAGGCCGCTATAATTCACCCCTCCACTTT.

The rearrangement uses TRBV29-1 and TRBJ2-7; 10 nucleotides agree with TRBD1. The CDR3 sequence is 13 residues long. The ends lost 7 bases at V and 2 bases at J; junction bases unmatched: 5. Germline values: CDR1 SQVTM, CDR2 ANQGSEA. The CDR3 sequence: CSAGTGVPYEQYF. CDR3 nucleotide sequence: TGCAGCGCCGGGACAGGGGTTCCCTACGAGCAGTACTTC.

The genes are TRBV6-5 and TRBJ2-2; the D is unclear. The V and J ends lost 0 bases and 6 bases respectively, with 8 bases between them. Germline loops: CDR1 MNHEY, CDR2 SVGAGI. The CDR3 contains 14 residues. CDR3 loop: CASSYSGLSGELFF. CDR3 DNA: TGTGCCAGCAGTTACTCAGGGCTTTCCGGGGAGCTGTTTTTT.

The V and J genes are TRBV4-1 and TRBJ2-6; the D gene could be TRBD1 or TRBD2 (5 bases each). Germline V gives CDR1 MGHRA, CDR2 YSYEKL. The V gene lost 4 bases and the J gene lost 0 bases, with 10 bases spanning the gap. CDR3 length: 16 amino acids. The CDR3 loop reads CASSRGRDSGANVLTF. In DNA form, the CDR3 reads TGCGCCAGCAGCCGGGGACGGGACTCTGGGGCCAACGTCCTGACTTTC.

This sequence joins TRBV21-1 and TRBJ2-5. TRBV21-1 has pseudogene status. CDR3 size: 13 residues. CDR3 nucleotide sequence: TGTGCCAGCAGTCATACATGGGGAGAGACCCAGTACTTC. Residues: CASSHTWGETQYF.

The V and J genes are TRBV18 and TRBJ2-2; no clear D. V gave up 6 bases and J gave up 4 bases, with 9 bases separating them. CDR3 length: 13 amino acids. The V gene's germline CDR1 is KGHSH and CDR2 LQKENI. The CDR3 reads CASSPESTGELFF. The CDR3 DNA reads TGTGCCAGCTCGCCGGAGAGCACCGGGGAGCTGTTTTTT.

CDR3 DNA sequence: TGCAGCGTTGAAGATTCGGGGGGAAGCTCCTACGAGCAGTACTTC. Translated: CSVEDSGGSSYEQYF. The rearrangement links TRBV29-1 to TRBJ2-7, with 7 bases aligning to TRBD2. This CDR3 contains 15 residues. From germline, CDR1 is SQVTM and CDR2 ANQGSEA. V shed 0 bases and J 0 bases; nucleotides not matched to a gene: 5.